The source of this T cell receptor (beta chain) is a study of T cell repertoires in cytomegalovirus infection. Study results and caveats: CMV-specific TCR beta clonotypes restricted by HLA-C dominated the ex vivo response.

A single record per CDR3 protein comes from TCRdb applying MiXCR to the reads. The profile shows approximately 910,000 distinct CDR3 sequences, around 31% of them singletons. Germline V CDR1 and CDR2: SEHNR, FQNEAQ (reference sequence). V shed 4 bases and J shed 0 bases, with 12 bases lying between them. CDR3 length: 15 residues. For this clonotype: Its antigen is unknown.

The V call is TRBV7-9, the J call TRBJ1-2; maybe TRBD1 (5 bases). This receptor was identified in a human donor in good health (CMV status not recorded). Some clones in this sample may be carry-over from other donors' samples. This sample comprised cultured CD8+ T cells from PBMCs, obtained from culture after CMV antigen stimulation. In nucleotides, the CDR3 is TGTGCCAGCAGCTCAACCGACAGTGCTAACTATGGCTACACCTTC. As protein: CASSSTDSANYGYTF.